The rows below give T cell receptor beta chains drawn from one sample of a study of T cell responses to AZD1222 COVID-19 vaccine. Sequencing was performed with immunoSEQ multiplex PCR; in TCRdb, only in-frame clones are kept and a portion is missing. This sample has about 140,000 clones, with roughly 89% found just once. The input for sequencing was peripheral blood, taken on day 0 of AZD1222 vaccination. The receptors come from an adult in good health. Both conserved end residues are part of each CDR3. The order of the fields is V gene, clone size, D gene, J gene, CDR3 protein, CDR3 DNA. A D gene is named only where the DNA matches it firmly. Only some rows state a clone size, as once, few, many or a class for expanded clones.

>TRBV5-1|.|.|TRBJ1-6
CASTIRGDNSPLHF
TGCGCCAGCACCATCAGAGGAGATAATTCACCCCTCCACTTT
>TRBV19|few|.|TRBJ1-3
CASKKVSGNTIYF
TGTGCCAGTAAGAAGGTCTCTGGAAACACCATATATTTT
>TRBV18|.|.|TRBJ1-1
CASSPDRVNTEAFF
TGTGCCAGCTCACCGGACAGAGTGAACACTGAAGCTTTCTTT
>TRBV2|.|.|TRBJ2-7
CASSLLYEQYF
TGTGCCAGCAGCCTCCTCTACGAGCAGTACTTC
>TRBV5-6|.|.|TRBJ2-5
CASSLEDKWKTQYF
TGTGCCAGCAGCTTGGAGGACAAGTGGAAGACCCAGTACTTC
>TRBV7-2|.|.|TRBJ1-5
CASSLRVSNQPQHF
TGTGCCAGCAGCTTAAGGGTGAGCAATCAGCCCCAGCATTTT
>TRBV9|.|TRBD2|TRBJ2-1
CASSSSGEVYNEQFF
TGTGCCAGCAGCTCTAGCGGGGAGGTTTACAATGAGCAGTTCTTC
>TRBV28|.|TRBD2|TRBJ2-5
CASSFGGAQQETQYF
TGTGCCAGCAGTTTCGGGGGGGCTCAACAAGAGACCCAGTACTTC
>TRBV19|once|TRBD1|TRBJ1-5
CASSIRTGDQPQHF
TGTGCCAGTAGTATACGGACAGGGGATCAGCCCCAGCATTTT
>TRBV5-6|.|TRBD1|TRBJ2-3
CASSLDISDRGRETDTQYF
TGTGCCAGCAGCTTGGATATATCGGACAGGGGGCGCGAAACAGATACGCAGTATTTT
>TRBV6-1|.|.|TRBJ1-1
CASSERGGANTEAFF
TGTGCCAGCAGTGAACGTGGGGGGGCGAACACTGAAGCTTTCTTT
>TRBV3-1/TRBV3-2|.|TRBD1|TRBJ2-7
CASSRTGGSYEQYF
TGTGCCAGCAGCCGGACAGGGGGCTCCTACGAGCAGTACTTC
>TRBV28|.|.|TRBJ1-6
CASINPGLTYNSPLHF
TGTGCCAGCATTAACCCCGGATTAACCTATAATTCACCCCTCCACTTT
>TRBV19|.|.|TRBJ2-5
CASSRAYQETQYF
TGTGCCAGTAGCCGAGCGTACCAAGAGACCCAGTACTTC
>TRBV11-2|.|.|TRBJ1-2
CASSENRVRGYTF
TGTGCCAGCAGCGAAAACAGGGTTCGTGGCTACACCTTC
>TRBV18|.|.|TRBJ2-7
CASSPASSYEQYF
TGTGCCAGCTCACCGGCTAGCTCCTACGAGCAGTACTTC
>TRBV5-6|.|TRBD1|TRBJ1-6
CASRSGTGNSPLHF
TGTGCCAGCAGGTCCGGGACAGGGAATTCACCCCTCCACTTT
>TRBV28|.|TRBD2|TRBJ2-2
CAGLARNTGELFF
TGTGCCGGACTAGCCCGAAACACCGGGGAGCTGTTTTTT
>TRBV5-1|.|TRBD2|TRBJ2-2
CASSLSQLAGIGELFF
TGCGCCAGCAGCTTGTCACAGTTAGCGGGTATCGGGGAGCTGTTTTTT
>TRBV28|.|.|TRBJ1-1
CASSLRAMGLVNTEAFF
TGTGCCAGCAGTTTACGCGCTATGGGACTGGTGAACACTGAAGCTTTCTTT
>TRBV7-8|.|TRBD2|TRBJ2-3
CASGGTSGRDTQYF
TGTGCCTCTGGGGGGACTAGCGGTCGGGATACGCAGTATTTT
>TRBV7-8|once|TRBD1|TRBJ2-5
CASRNPTGGSETQYF
TGTGCCAGCAGGAATCCAACAGGGGGCTCGGAGACCCAGTACTTC
>TRBV11-2|.|.|TRBJ2-1
CASSNQVRNEQFF
TGTGCCAGCAGCAACCAGGTGAGGAATGAGCAGTTCTTC
>TRBV6-5|.|TRBD1|TRBJ1-6
CASSYFTGDNSPLHF
TGTGCCAGCAGTTACTTTACAGGGGATAATTCACCCCTCCACTTT
>TRBV7-9|.|.|TRBJ1-6
CASSLVDTGPDSPLHF
TGTGCCAGCAGCTTGGTGGACACGGGGCCAGATTCACCCCTCCACTTT
>TRBV11-2|.|.|TRBJ1-2
CASSQIKGRSYGYTF
TGTGCCAGCAGCCAGATTAAGGGACGGAGCTATGGCTACACCTTC
>TRBV27|.|TRBD1|TRBJ2-7
CASSLVRQGYEQYF
TGTGCCAGCAGTTTAGTGAGACAGGGCTACGAGCAGTACTTC
>TRBV28|once|.|TRBJ1-1
CASRVPLLGGRNTEAFF
TGTGCCAGCAGGGTGCCTTTGTTAGGGGGGCGAAACACTGAAGCTTTCTTT
>TRBV28|.|.|TRBJ1-5
CASSFYYRTINQPQHF
TGTGCCAGCAGTTTTTATTACCGCACCATCAATCAGCCCCAGCATTTT
>TRBV5-1|.|.|TRBJ1-5
CASSIDTNQPQHF
TGCGCCAGCAGCATAGACACGAATCAGCCCCAGCATTTT
>TRBV7-2|.|.|TRBJ1-1
CASSLDRPPAEAFF
TGTGCCAGCAGCTTAGACCGGCCCCCGGCTGAAGCTTTCTTT
>TRBV7-2|.|.|TRBJ2-7
CASSFVGYEQYF
TGTGCCAGCAGCTTCGTCGGCTACGAGCAGTACTTC
>TRBV7-9|.|.|TRBJ1-1
CASSFGTEAFF
TGTGCCAGCAGCTTTGGCACTGAAGCTTTCTTT
>TRBV12-5|.|TRBD2|TRBJ2-5
CASGLGAGVGGETQYF
TGTGCTAGTGGTTTGGGAGCGGGAGTAGGTGGAGAGACCCAGTACTTC
>TRBV11-2|few|.|TRBJ2-7
CASSLERGPYEQYF
TGTGCCAGCAGCTTAGAACGTGGACCCTACGAGCAGTACTTC
>TRBV6-5|few|TRBD1|TRBJ2-1
CASIAGTGYYNEQFF
TGTGCCAGCATCGCGGGGACAGGGTACTACAATGAGCAGTTCTTC
>TRBV7-6|.|TRBD1|TRBJ1-2
CASSLARGLQPNYGYTF
TGTGCCAGCAGCTTAGCCAGGGGGCTCCAGCCTAACTATGGCTACACCTTC
>TRBV6-5|.|TRBD2|TRBJ2-7
CASRATSGGIYEQYF
TGTGCCAGCAGAGCCACTAGCGGGGGGATCTACGAGCAGTACTTC
>TRBV5-6|.|.|TRBJ1-1
CASSRRGPNTEAFF
TGTGCCAGCAGCCGCCGGGGACCGAACACTGAAGCTTTCTTT